This T cell receptor (beta chain) was documented in a study of blood T cells in healthy people across ages. The wider study: There was about one barcoded beta molecule captured by template switching per two T cells.

Combining a sample-barcoded 5' primer with a J-beta primer mix, a second PCR ran for roughly 7 to 11 cycles. The template-switch adaptor, which had 12 random nucleotides, put a tag on each cDNA molecule. TCRdb recomputed calls from the 5' RACE reads with MiXCR, one row per CDR3 protein. The profile covers about 800,000 distinct CDR3 sequences, with roughly 64% appearing a single time and roughly 22% taken by the ten largest. This clonotype was observed a few times. Germline V gives CDR1 LGHNA, CDR2 YSLEER. CDR3 length equals 15 residues. Trimming pared 0 bases from V and 0 bases from J, leaving 7 bases between.

Sequences were obtained from blood. This chain links TRBV4-3 with TRBJ2-3; D is unresolved. The sequence came from a young man in good health. Written as DNA, the CDR3 is TGCGCCAGCAGCCAAGATCGTCTCAGCACAGATACGCAGTATTTT. Protein product: CASSQDRLSTDTQYF.